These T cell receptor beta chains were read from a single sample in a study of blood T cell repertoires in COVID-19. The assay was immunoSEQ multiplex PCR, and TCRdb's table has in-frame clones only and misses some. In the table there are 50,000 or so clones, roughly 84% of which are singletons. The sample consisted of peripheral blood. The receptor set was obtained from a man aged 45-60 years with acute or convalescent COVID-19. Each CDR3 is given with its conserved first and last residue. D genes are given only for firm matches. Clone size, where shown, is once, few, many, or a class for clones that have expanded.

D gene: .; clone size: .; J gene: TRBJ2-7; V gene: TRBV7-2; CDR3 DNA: TGTGCCAGCAGCTTAGCGGGGGGTTACGAGCAGTACTTC; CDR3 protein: CASSLAGGYEQYF
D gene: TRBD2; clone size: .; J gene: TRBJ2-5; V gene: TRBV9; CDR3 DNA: TGTGCCAGCAGCGTCACTCCCCTAGCGGAGTACCAAGAGACCCAGTACTTC; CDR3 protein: CASSVTPLAEYQETQYF
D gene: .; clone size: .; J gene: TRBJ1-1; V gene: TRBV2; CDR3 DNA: TGTGCCAGCAGTGAAGGACATACCACTGAAGCTTTCTTT; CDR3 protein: CASSEGHTTEAFF
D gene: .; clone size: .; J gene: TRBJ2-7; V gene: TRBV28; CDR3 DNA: TGTGCCAGCAGTGAATCCGGGACACTTCTCTCCTACGAGCAGTACTTC; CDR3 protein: CASSESGTLLSYEQYF
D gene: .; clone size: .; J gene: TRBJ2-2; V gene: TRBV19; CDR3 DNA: TGTGCCAGTAGTCAAGCGGGGAACACCGGGGAGCTGTTTTTT; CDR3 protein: CASSQAGNTGELFF
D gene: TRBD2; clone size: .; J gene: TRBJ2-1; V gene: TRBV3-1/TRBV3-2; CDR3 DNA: TGTGCCAGCAGCCGCATGGGACTAGCGGGGTACAATGAGCAGTTCTTC; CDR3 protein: CASSRMGLAGYNEQFF
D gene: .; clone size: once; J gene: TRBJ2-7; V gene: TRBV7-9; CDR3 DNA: TGTGCCAGCAGTCCCTTCACCTTTGGACGAGGGAGCTCCTACGAGCAGTACTTC; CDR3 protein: CASSPFTFGRGSSYEQYF
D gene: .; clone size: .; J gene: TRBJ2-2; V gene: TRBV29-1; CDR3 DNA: TGCAGCGTTGTTTCCGGGGGACCCGGGGAGCTGTTTTTT; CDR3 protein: CSVVSGGPGELFF
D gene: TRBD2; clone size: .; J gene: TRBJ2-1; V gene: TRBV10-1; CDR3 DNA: TGCGCCAGCAGTGAGTCCGTCGGGGTAGCGGGAAGGAATGAGCAGTTCTTC; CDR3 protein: CASSESVGVAGRNEQFF
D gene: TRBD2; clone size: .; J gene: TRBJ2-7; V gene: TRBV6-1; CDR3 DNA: TGTGCCAGCAGTGAAAAAGCGGGAAAGATGTTACCCTACGAGCAGTACTTC; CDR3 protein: CASSEKAGKMLPYEQYF
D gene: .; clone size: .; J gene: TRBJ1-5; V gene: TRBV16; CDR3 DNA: TGTGCCAGCAGCCAAGTGGACAGTCTAAATCAGCCCCAGCATTTT; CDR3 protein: CASSQVDSLNQPQHF
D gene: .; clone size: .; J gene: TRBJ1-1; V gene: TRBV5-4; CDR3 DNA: TGTGCCAGCAGCTATACAGGGTTAGTTAAAGGGACTGAAGCTTTCTTT; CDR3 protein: CASSYTGLVKGTEAFF
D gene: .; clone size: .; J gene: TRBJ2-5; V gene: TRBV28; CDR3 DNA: TGTGCCAGCAGCAGCAGGGGTGTGGAGACCCAGTACTTC; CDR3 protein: CASSSRGVETQYF
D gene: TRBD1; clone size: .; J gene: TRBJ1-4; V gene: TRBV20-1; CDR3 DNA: TGCAGTGCTAGTTGGACAGGGGGACCCAATGAAAAACTGTTTTTT; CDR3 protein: CSASWTGGPNEKLFF
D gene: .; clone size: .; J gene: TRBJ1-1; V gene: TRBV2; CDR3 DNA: TGTGCCACCTCCGACACTGAAGCTTTCTTT; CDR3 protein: CATSDTEAFF
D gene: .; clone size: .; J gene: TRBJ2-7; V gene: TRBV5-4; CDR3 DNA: TGTGCCAGCAGCTTGGGTCAGGGGGGCCTCTACGAGCAGTACTTC; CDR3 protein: CASSLGQGGLYEQYF
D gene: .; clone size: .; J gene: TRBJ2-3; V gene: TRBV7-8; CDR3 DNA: TGTGCCAGCAGCTTACAGGGGATGTCGACAGATACGCAGTATTTT; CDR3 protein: CASSLQGMSTDTQYF
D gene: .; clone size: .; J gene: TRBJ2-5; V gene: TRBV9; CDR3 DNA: TGTGCCAGCAGCCCACAGGGTATAGCGGAGACCCAGTACTTC; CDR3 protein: CASSPQGIAETQYF
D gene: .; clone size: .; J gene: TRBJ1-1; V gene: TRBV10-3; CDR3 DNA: TGTGCCACCATCGGCGCGGGGCCCAACACTGAAGCTTTCTTT; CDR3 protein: CATIGAGPNTEAFF
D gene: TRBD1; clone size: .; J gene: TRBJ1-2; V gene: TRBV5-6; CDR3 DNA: TGTGCCAGCAGCTTGGTTGACAGGGAAAACTATGGCTACACCTTC; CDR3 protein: CASSLVDRENYGYTF